This TCR beta chain was sequenced in a study of OX40 agonist ivuxolimab in advanced cancers. At the level of the study: In this cohort, patients received ivuxolimab, an agonistic anti-OX40 (CD134) antibody. Hepatocellular carcinoma, melanoma, renal cell or head and neck cancer was diagnosed in the dose-escalation patients. Every 2 weeks, ivuxolimab was infused into the patients intravenously at between 0.01 and 10 mg/kg. Treatment received earlier with anti-PD-1, anti-PD-L1 or anti-CTLA-4 agents was allowed, and approximately 40% had some.

The assay was immunoSEQ multiplex PCR, and TCRdb's table has in-frame clones only and misses some. The sample lists tens of thousands of clones, about 81% occurring once. Sample: CD4+ or CD8+ T cells sorted from blood, taken in a trial of the OX40 agonist ivuxolimab. This receptor was taken from an adult with an advanced solid tumor such as melanoma, head and neck, liver or kidney cancer.

CDR3 in amino acids: CASSQGGTNEKLFF. CDR3 sequence (DNA): TGCGCCAGCAGCCAAGGGGGCACTAATGAAAAACTGTTTTTT. V and J are TRBV5-1 and TRBJ1-4, with 7 bases identical to TRBD1. This CDR3 is 14 amino acids long. V trimming: 4 bases; J trimming: 2 bases; junction bases outside the gene matches: 2. The germline V gene has CDR1 SGHRS and CDR2 YFSETQ.